The clone carrying this T cell receptor (beta chain) was seen only once. The antigen is unknown. The record originates from a study of radiation and T cells in renal cell carcinoma. Whole-study results and caveats: Without pretreatment biopsies, baseline tumor clonotype presence was undetermined.

TCRdb's table, derived via immunoSEQ multiplex PCR, lists solely in-frame clones and lacks some. The table has some 150,000 clones, over 80% seen once. CDR1 is MNHNY, CDR2 SVGAGI, per germline (reference sequence). This CDR3 is built from 15 residues. V was shortened by 5 bases and J by 1 base, with 11 bases between the two germline ends. Time point indicated: blood 2 weeks post-SBRT. Treatment in this sample: 15 Gy SBRT to primary tumor, nephrectomy 4 weeks later. After SBRT, blood was collected at 2 and 4 weeks, plus baseline. Clear cell pathology was present in this patient's renal cell carcinoma. Sequenced material: blood, taken from a patient whose treatment included radiotherapy and nephrectomy. This rearrangement joins TRBV6-6 to TRBJ2-2; D perhaps matches TRBD1 (5 bases). This TCR came from a woman between 45 and 60 years old with renal cell carcinoma. CDR3 nucleotide sequence: TGTGCCAGCAGTCCCTTCGGACAGAACACCGGGGAGCTGTTTTTT. Protein product: CASSPFGQNTGELFF.